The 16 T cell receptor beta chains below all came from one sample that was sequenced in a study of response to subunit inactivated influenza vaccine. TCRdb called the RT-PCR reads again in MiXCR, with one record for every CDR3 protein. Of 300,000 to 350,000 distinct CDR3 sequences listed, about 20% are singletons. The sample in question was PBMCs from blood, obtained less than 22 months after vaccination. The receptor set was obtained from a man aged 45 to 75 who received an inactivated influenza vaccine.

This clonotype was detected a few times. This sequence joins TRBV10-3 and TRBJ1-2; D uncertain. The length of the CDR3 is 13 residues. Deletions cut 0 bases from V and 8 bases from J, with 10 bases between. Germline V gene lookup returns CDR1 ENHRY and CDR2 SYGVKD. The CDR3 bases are TGTGCCATCAGTGAGTCACCTGTTGAAGGCTACACCTTC. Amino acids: CAISESPVEGYTF.

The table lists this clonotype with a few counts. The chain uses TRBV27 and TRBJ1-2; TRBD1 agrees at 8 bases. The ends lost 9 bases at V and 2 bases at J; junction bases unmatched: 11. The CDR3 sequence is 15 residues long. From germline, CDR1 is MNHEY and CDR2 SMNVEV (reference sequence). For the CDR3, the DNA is TGTGCCAGACAAACCACGAGGACAGGGAACTATGGCTACACCTTC. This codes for CARQTTRTGNYGYTF.

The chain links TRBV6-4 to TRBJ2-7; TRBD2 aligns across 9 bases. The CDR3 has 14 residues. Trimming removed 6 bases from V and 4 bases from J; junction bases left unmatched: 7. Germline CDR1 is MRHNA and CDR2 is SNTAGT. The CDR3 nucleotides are TGTGCCAGCAGAGGGCTAGCGGGGAGATACGAGCAGTACTTC. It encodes CASRGLAGRYEQYF.

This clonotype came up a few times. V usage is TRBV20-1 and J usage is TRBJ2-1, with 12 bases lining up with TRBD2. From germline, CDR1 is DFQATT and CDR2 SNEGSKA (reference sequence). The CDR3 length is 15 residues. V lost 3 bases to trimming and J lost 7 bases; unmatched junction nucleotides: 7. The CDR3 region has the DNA TGCAGTGCTAGGTTGACTAGCGGGAGAAGAAATGAGCAGTTCTTC. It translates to CSARLTSGRRNEQFF.

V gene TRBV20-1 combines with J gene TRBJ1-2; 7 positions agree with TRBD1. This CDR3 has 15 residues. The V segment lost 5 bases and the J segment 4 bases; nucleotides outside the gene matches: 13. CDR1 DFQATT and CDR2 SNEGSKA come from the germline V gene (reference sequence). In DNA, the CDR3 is TGCAGTGCTCCCCCCGCAGGGGGAAGGGGCTATGGCTACACCTTC. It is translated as CSAPPAGGRGYGYTF.

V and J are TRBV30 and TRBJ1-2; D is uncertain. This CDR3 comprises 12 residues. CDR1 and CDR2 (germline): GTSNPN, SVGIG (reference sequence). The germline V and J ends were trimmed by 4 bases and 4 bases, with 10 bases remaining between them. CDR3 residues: CAWNVNFYGYTF. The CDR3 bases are TGTGCCTGGAATGTAAACTTCTATGGCTACACCTTC.

The CDR3, as DNA: TGCAGTGCTAGAGGACTACCTGGGAGAGAGACCCAGTACTTC. Protein sequence: CSARGLPGRETQYF. V gene TRBV20-1 combines with J gene TRBJ2-5, with D maybe TRBD2 (5 bases). Germline V CDR1 and CDR2: DFQATT, SNEGSKA (reference sequence). There are 14 residues in the CDR3. V was shortened by 1 base and J by 4 bases, with 13 bases between the two germline ends.

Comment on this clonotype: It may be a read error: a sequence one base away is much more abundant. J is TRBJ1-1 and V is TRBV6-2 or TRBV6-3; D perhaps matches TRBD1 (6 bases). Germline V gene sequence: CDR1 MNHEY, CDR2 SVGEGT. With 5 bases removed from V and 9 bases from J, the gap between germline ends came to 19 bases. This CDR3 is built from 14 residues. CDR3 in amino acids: CASSTIHQGTKAFF. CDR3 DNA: TGTGCCAGCAGTACAATCCACCAGGGGACTAAAGCTTTCTTT.

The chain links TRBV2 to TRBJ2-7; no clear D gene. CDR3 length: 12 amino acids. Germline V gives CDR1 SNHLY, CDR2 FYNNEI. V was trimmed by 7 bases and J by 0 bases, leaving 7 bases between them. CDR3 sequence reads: CASKSNSYEQYF. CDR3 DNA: TGTGCCAGCAAGTCAAACTCCTACGAGCAGTACTTC.

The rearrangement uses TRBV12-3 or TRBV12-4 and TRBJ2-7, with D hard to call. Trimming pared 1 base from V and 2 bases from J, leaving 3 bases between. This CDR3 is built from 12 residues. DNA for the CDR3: TGTGCCAGCAGTTTAGACACCTACGAGCAGTACTTC. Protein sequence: CASSLDTYEQYF.

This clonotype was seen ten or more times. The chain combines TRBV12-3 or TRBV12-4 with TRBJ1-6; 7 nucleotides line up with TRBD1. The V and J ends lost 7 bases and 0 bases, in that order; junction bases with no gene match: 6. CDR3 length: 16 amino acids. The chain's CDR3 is CASTWGQSSYNSPLHF. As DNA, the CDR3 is TGTGCCAGCACCTGGGGACAGAGCTCCTATAATTCACCCCTCCACTTT.

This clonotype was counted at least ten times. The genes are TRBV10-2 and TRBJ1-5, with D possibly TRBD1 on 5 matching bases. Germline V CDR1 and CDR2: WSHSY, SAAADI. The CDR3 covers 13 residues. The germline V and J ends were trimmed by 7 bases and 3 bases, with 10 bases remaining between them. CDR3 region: CASTDIPNQPQHF. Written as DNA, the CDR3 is TGCGCCAGCACGGACATCCCCAATCAGCCCCAGCATTTT.

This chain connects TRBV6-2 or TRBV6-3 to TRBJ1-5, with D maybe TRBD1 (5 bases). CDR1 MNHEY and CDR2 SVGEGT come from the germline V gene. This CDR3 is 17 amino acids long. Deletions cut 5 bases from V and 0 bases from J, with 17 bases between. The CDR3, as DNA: TGTGCCAGCAGTGTCAGGGACGTTTGGGATAGCAATCAGCCCCAGCATTTT. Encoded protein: CASSVRDVWDSNQPQHF.

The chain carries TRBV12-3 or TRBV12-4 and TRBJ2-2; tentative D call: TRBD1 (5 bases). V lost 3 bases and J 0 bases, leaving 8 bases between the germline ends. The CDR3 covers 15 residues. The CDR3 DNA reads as TGTGCCAGCAGTTTGGCGACAGCGAACACCGGGGAGCTGTTTTTT. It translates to CASSLATANTGELFF.

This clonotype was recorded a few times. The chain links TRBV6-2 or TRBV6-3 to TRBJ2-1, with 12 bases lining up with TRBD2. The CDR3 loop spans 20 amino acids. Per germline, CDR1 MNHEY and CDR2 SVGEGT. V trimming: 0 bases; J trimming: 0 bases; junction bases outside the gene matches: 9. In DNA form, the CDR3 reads TGTGCCAGCAGTTACTCCTCTAGCGGGGGGGCATACTTCTCCTACAATGAGCAGTTCTTC. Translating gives CASSYSSSGGAYFSYNEQFF.

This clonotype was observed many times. The CDR3 region has the DNA TGCAGCGTTGGTCCGGGAAACTATGGCTACACCTTC. Its protein product is CSVGPGNYGYTF. The gene calls are TRBV29-1 and TRBJ1-2; D unresolved. Germline CDR1 SQVTM, CDR2 ANQGSEA. The CDR3 spans 12 residues. The V end lost 4 bases, the J end lost 2 bases, and 8 bases lay between the germline ends.